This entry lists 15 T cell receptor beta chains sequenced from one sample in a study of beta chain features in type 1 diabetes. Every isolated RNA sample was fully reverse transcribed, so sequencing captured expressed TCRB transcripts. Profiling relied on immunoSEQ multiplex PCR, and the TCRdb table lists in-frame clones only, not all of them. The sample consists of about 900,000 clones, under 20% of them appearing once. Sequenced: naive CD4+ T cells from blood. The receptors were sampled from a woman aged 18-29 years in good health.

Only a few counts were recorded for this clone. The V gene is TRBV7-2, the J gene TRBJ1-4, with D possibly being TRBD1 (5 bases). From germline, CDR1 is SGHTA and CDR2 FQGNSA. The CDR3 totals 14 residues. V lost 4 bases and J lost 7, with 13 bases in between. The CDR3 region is CASSSGVRGEKLFF. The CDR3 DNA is TGTGCCAGCAGCTCGGGGGTGCGCGGTGAAAAACTGTTTTTT.

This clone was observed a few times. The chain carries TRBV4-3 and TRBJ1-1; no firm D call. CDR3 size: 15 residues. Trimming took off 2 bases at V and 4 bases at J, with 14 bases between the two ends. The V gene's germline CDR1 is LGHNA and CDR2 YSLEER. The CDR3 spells CASSQKRGSPTEAFF. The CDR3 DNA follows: TGCGCCAGCAGCCAAAAACGAGGGTCGCCCACTGAAGCTTTCTTT.

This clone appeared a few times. The CDR3 spells CASSPWQGNNQPQHF. CDR3 nucleotide sequence: TGTGCCAGCTCACCATGGCAGGGGAACAATCAGCCCCAGCATTTT. The chain employs TRBV18 and TRBJ1-5; maybe TRBD1 (6 bases). The CDR3 contains 15 residues. V shed 2 bases and J shed 3 bases, with 11 bases lying between them. The germline gives CDR1 KGHSH, CDR2 LQKENI.

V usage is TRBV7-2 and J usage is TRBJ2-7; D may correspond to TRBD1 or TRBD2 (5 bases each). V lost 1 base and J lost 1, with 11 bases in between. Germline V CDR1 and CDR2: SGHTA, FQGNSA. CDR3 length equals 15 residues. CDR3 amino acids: CASSLGGVKSYEQYF. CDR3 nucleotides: TGTGCCAGCAGCTTAGGAGGGGTGAAATCCTACGAGCAGTACTTC.

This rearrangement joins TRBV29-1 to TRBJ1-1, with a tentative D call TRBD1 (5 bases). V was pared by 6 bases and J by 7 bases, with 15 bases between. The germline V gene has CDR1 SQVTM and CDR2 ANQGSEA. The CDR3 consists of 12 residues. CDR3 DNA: TGCAGCGTGCACCGGGGGGGTTATGAAGCTTTCTTT. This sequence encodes CSVHRGGYEAFF.

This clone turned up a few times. The DNA for the CDR3 is TGTGCCATCAGTGAGTCGAATTCTGGGGCCAACGTCCTGACTTTC. This gives the protein CAISESNSGANVLTF. The V call is TRBV10-3, the J call TRBJ2-6; D is ambiguous. V shed 0 bases and J shed 1 base, with 4 bases lying between them. Per the germline V gene, CDR1 is ENHRY and CDR2 is SYGVKD. The CDR3 consists of 15 residues.

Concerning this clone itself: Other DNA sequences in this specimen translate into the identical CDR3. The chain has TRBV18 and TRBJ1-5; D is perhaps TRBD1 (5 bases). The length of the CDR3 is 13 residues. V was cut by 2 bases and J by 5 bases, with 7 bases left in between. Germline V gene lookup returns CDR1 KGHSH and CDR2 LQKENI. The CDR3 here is CASSPGRDQPQHF. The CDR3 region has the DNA TGTGCCAGCTCACCAGGCAGGGATCAGCCCCAGCATTTT.

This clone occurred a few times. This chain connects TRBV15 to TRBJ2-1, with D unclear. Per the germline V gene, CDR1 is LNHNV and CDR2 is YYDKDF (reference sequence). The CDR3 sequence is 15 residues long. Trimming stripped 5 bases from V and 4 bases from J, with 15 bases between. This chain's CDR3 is CATSLDVRLYNEQFF. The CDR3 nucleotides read TGTGCCACCAGCCTCGACGTACGGCTGTACAATGAGCAGTTCTTC.

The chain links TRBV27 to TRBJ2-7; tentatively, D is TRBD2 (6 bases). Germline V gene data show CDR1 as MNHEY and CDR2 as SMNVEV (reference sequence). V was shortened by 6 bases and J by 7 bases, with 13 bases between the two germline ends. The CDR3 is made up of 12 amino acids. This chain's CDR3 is CASRGGFGEQYF. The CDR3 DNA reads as TGTGCCAGCAGGGGGGGTTTTGGGGAGCAGTACTTC.

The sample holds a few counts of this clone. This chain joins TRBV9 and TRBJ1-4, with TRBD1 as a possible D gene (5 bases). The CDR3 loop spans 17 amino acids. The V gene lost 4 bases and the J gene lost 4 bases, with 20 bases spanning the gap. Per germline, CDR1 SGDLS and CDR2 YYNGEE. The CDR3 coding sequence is TGTGCCAGCAGCCTCCGACAGACCCTCCGTCTTAATGAAAAACTGTTTTTT. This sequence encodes CASSLRQTLRLNEKLFF.

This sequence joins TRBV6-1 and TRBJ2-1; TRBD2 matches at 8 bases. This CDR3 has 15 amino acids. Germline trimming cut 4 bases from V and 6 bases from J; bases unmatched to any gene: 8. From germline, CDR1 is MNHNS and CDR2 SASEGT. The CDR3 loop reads CASSVSGSWSNEQFF. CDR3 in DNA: TGTGCCAGCAGTGTAAGCGGGAGCTGGTCCAATGAGCAGTTCTTC.

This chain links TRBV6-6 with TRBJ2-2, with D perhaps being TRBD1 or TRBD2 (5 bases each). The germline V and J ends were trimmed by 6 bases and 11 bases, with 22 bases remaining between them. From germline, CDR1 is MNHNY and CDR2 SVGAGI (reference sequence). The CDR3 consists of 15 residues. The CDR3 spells CASRLRGGRRDELFF. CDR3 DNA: TGTGCCAGCAGGCTACGTGGGGGTCGTCGCGACGAGCTGTTTTTT.

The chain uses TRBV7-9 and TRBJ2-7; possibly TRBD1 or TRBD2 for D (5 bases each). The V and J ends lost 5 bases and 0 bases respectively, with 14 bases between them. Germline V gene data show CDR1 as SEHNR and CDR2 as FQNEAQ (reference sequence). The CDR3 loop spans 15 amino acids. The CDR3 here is CASSGGGGASYEQYF. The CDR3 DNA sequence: TGTGCCAGCAGCGGGGGTGGTGGGGCCTCCTACGAGCAGTACTTC. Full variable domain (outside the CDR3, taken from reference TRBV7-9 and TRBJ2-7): DTGVSQNPRHKITKRGQNVTFRCDPISEHNRLYWYRQTLGQGPEFLTYFQNEAQLEKSRLLSDRFSAERPKGSFSTLEIQRTEQGDSAMYLCASSGGGGASYEQYFGPGTRLTVT.

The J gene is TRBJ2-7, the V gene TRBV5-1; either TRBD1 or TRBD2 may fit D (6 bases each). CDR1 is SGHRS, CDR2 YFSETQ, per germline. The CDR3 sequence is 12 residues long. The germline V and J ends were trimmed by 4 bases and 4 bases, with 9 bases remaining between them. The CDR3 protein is CASSRGGYEQYF. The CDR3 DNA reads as TGCGCCAGCAGCCGAGGGGGGTACGAGCAGTACTTC.

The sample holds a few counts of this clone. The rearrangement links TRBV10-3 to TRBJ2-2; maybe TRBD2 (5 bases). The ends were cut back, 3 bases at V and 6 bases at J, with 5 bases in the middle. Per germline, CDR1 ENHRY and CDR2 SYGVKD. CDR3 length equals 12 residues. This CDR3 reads CAISDGAGELFF. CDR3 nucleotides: TGTGCCATCAGTGACGGGGCCGGGGAGCTGTTTTTT.